This entry lists 3 T cell receptor beta chains sequenced from one sample in a study of T-cell reconstitution after alpha-beta-depleted transplantation in children. TCRbeta library construction was performed incorporating unique molecular identifiers. TCRdb called the PCR reads again in MiXCR, with one record for every CDR3 protein. Here the sample spans 90,000 to 100,000 distinct CDR3 sequences, around a quarter being singletons. Here the sequenced sample was PBMCs, taken before TCRalphabeta/CD19-depleted stem cell transplant. These receptors were collected from a boy between 2 and 10 years old with acute lymphoblastic leukemia, due to receive a stem cell transplant.

There are a few counts of this clonotype. The V call is TRBV6-1, the J call TRBJ2-1; 9 nucleotides match TRBD2. CDR1 and CDR2 from the germline V gene are MNHNS and SASEGT. Trimming at V came to 4 bases and at J to 0 bases, leaving 1 base not matched to a gene. There are 15 residues in the CDR3. This CDR3 is CASSVTSGSYNEQFF. The CDR3 nucleotides are TGTGCCAGCAGTGTGACTAGCGGCTCCTACAATGAGCAGTTCTTC.

In its sample, this clonotype was seen a few times. The chain combines TRBV29-1 with TRBJ2-1; perhaps TRBD2 as D (6 bases). Trimming pared 3 bases from V and 7 bases from J, leaving 16 bases between. The CDR3 spans 14 residues. Germline lookup yields CDR1 SQVTM and CDR2 ANQGSEA. The CDR3 region is CSVDYSGGKNEQFF. Written as DNA, the CDR3 is TGCAGCGTTGATTACAGCGGAGGGAAAAATGAGCAGTTCTTC.

The V and J genes are TRBV6-5 and TRBJ1-1; 7 nucleotides agree with TRBD1. Germline V gene sequence: CDR1 MNHEY, CDR2 SVGAGI. The CDR3 length is 17 residues. V trimming: 2 bases; J trimming: 3 bases; junction bases outside the gene matches: 12. The CDR3 sequence is CASSYVPGGLLDTEAFF. The DNA of the CDR3 is TGTGCCAGCAGTTACGTCCCAGGGGGGTTATTGGACACTGAAGCTTTCTTT.